One and the same sample provided the 18 T cell receptor beta chains below, sequenced in a study of blood T cell repertoires in COVID-19. The table came from immunoSEQ multiplex PCR; TCRdb's copy has only in-frame clones and leaves some out. The table records some 180,000 clones, roughly 88% of them present only once. Sequenced: peripheral blood. The receptors were gathered from a human donor in a cohort sampled during active COVID-19.

The rearrangement uses TRBV5-1 and TRBJ2-7, with 7 bases lining up with TRBD2. Unmatched junction bases numbered 10, after V lost 1 base and J lost 3 bases. The germline CDR1 and CDR2 sequences are SGHRS and YFSETQ. The CDR3 loop spans 16 amino acids. CDR3 sequence (DNA): TGCGCCAGCAGCTTGTATTCGCTAGCGGAGAGCTACGAGCAGTACTTC. It codes for CASSLYSLAESYEQYF.

The chain carries TRBV10-3 and TRBJ1-1, with 10 bases that match TRBD1. V lost 6 bases and J lost 4; bases outside the gene matches: 5. Germline-derived CDR1 and CDR2 are ENHRY and SYGVKD. CDR3 length equals 14 residues. The DNA for the CDR3 is TGTGCCATCAGGACAGGGGGCGAGAGCACTGAAGCTTTCTTT. This encodes CAIRTGGESTEAFF.

The count of this clone is one. The chain is built from TRBV6-5 and TRBJ1-2; a possible D gene is TRBD1 (6 bases). The CDR3 consists of 15 residues. V was trimmed by 7 bases and J by 5 bases, leaving 20 bases between them. Germline CDR1 reads MNHEY; CDR2 reads SVGAGI. Written as DNA, the CDR3 is TGTGCCAGCACCTTGCAGAACAGGGTCACTTATGGCTACACCTTC. As protein: CASTLQNRVTYGYTF.

The V and J genes are TRBV5-1 and TRBJ2-5; 12 bases agree with TRBD2. CDR1 and CDR2 (germline): SGHRS, YFSETQ. The ends lost 3 bases at V and 5 bases at J; junction bases unmatched: 11. The CDR3 has 17 amino acids. The CDR3 nucleotides are TGCGCCAGCAGCTCGAATCCGGGACTAGCGGGTTGGGAGACCCAGTACTTC. Translating it yields CASSSNPGLAGWETQYF.

V usage is TRBV19 and J usage is TRBJ1-5, with TRBD1 matching 7 bases. J was trimmed by 8 bases and V by 1 base; bases with no gene match: 20. There are 19 residues in the CDR3. Germline-derived CDR1 and CDR2 are LNHDA and SQIVND (reference sequence). Here the CDR3 DNA reads TGTGCCAGTAGTATAGGGCCGGGACAGAAGCCCCTACCTTGGGAGCCCCAGCATTTT. It specifies CASSIGPGQKPLPWEPQHF.

V gene TRBV7-9 combines with J gene TRBJ2-3; 10 bases agree with TRBD2. Germline lookup yields CDR1 SEHNR and CDR2 FQNEAQ (reference sequence). The V gene end was trimmed by 1 base and the J gene end by 4 bases; junction bases not matched to a gene: 8. The length of the CDR3 is 17 residues. This CDR3 reads CASSLEGLAGDSDTQYF. The CDR3 DNA reads TGTGCCAGCAGCTTAGAGGGCCTAGCGGGAGACTCAGATACGCAGTATTTT.

The chain combines TRBV12-3 or TRBV12-4 with TRBJ2-1; 8 positions agree with TRBD1. There are 12 residues in the CDR3. Losses at the gene ends were 5 bases for V and 13 bases for J; bases not matched to a gene: 7. The CDR3 loop reads CASSVQGVSQFF. In DNA form, the CDR3 reads TGTGCCAGCAGTGTACAGGGGGTGAGTCAGTTCTTC.

This clone was seen at least ten times. The gene calls are TRBV30 and TRBJ2-1; D not certain. The CDR3 is 12 residues long. Germline CDR1 GTSNPN, CDR2 SVGIG (reference sequence). Trimming cost V 2 bases and J 7 bases, with 9 bases left between them. The CDR3 coding sequence is TGTGCCTGGAGTCCCCTACGGAATGAGCAGTTCTTC. The encoded protein is CAWSPLRNEQFF.

The V call is TRBV7-6, the J call TRBJ2-7, with 9 bases that match TRBD1. The CDR3 runs 15 residues. Germline assignment: CDR1 SGHVS and CDR2 FNYEAQ. The V segment lost 2 bases and the J segment 4 bases; nucleotides outside the gene matches: 6. The CDR3 is CASSLRGQGTYEQYF. The CDR3 nucleotides read TGTGCCAGCAGCTTAAGGGGACAGGGAACATACGAGCAGTACTTC.

The chain joins TRBV27 to TRBJ2-7; 11 positions agree with TRBD1. CDR3 size: 14 residues. Losses at the gene ends were 6 bases for V and 3 bases for J; bases not matched to a gene: 4. Germline CDR1 reads MNHEY; CDR2 reads SMNVEV (reference sequence). The CDR3 region is CASSAGTGGYEQYF. The CDR3 coding sequence is TGTGCCAGCAGCGCCGGGACAGGGGGCTACGAGCAGTACTTC.

V and J are TRBV29-1 and TRBJ2-1; D might be TRBD1 (6 bases). Germline-derived CDR1 and CDR2 are SQVTM and ANQGSEA. V lost 6 bases and J 3 bases, leaving 27 bases between the germline ends. This CDR3 contains 18 residues. CDR3 residues: CSVLPAKNRDTLYNEQFF. CDR3 bases: TGCAGCGTCCTACCAGCAAAAAACCGGGACACCCTCTACAATGAGCAGTTCTTC.

The rearrangement uses TRBV10-1 and TRBJ2-3, with 13 bases aligning to TRBD2. The CDR3 is 19 residues long. Germline V lookup: CDR1 WNHNN, CDR2 SYGVQD (reference sequence). The V gene end was trimmed by 2 bases and the J gene end by 1 base; junction bases not matched to a gene: 9. The chain's CDR3 is CASSEVLGLAGSGTDTQYF. For the CDR3, the DNA is TGCGCCAGCAGTGAGGTCCTGGGACTAGCGGGATCCGGCACAGATACGCAGTATTTT.

J is TRBJ2-1 and V is TRBV7-8; TRBD2 matches at 11 bases. The V gene end was trimmed by 4 bases and the J gene end by 0 bases; junction bases not matched to a gene: 5. Germline loops: CDR1 SGHVS, CDR2 FQNEAQ. This CDR3 is built from 17 residues. DNA of the CDR3: TGTGCCAGCAGCTCAGGGACTAGCGGAACCTCCTACAATGAGCAGTTCTTC. The encoded protein is CASSSGTSGTSYNEQFF.

V gene TRBV27 combines with J gene TRBJ2-7, with 8 bases that match TRBD1. Germline V gene data show CDR1 as MNHEY and CDR2 as SMNVEV (reference sequence). The length of the CDR3 is 15 residues. The ends lost 1 base at V and 2 bases at J; junction bases unmatched: 4. The CDR3 sequence is CASSLYRRGPYEQYF. Here the CDR3 DNA reads TGTGCCAGCAGTTTATACCGCAGGGGGCCCTACGAGCAGTACTTC.

Only one count was recorded for this clone. This sequence joins TRBV6-5 and TRBJ1-4; 9 positions agree with TRBD1. The V gene's germline CDR1 is MNHEY and CDR2 SVGAGI. Trimming removed 6 bases from V and 8 bases from J; junction bases left unmatched: 7. The CDR3 has 14 amino acids. The CDR3 is CASRQGQGREKLFF. The CDR3 DNA reads as TGTGCCAGCAGACAGGGACAGGGAAGAGAAAAACTGTTTTTT.

This chain links TRBV4-1 with TRBJ2-5; 9 bases are a match to TRBD2. After removal of 4 bases from V and 4 bases from J, the junction contained 7 bases not matched to a gene. Germline assignment: CDR1 MGHRA and CDR2 YSYEKL. The CDR3 extends over 15 amino acids. The CDR3 bases are TGCGCCAGCAGCCGCCTGGGACTAGCCTCAGAGACCCAGTACTTC. As protein: CASSRLGLASETQYF.

V is TRBV18 and J is TRBJ2-7; 7 nucleotides match TRBD1. Germline CDR1 and CDR2: KGHSH and LQKENI. V gave up 1 base and J gave up 5 bases; unmatched junction bases: 8. The CDR3 consists of 15 residues. The CDR3 DNA reads as TGTGCCAGCTCACCACAGGGGGCCCGAGGAGACGAGCAGTACTTC. This encodes CASSPQGARGDEQYF.

The rearrangement joins TRBV19 to TRBJ2-5, with 9 positions matching TRBD1. V gave up 4 bases and J gave up 5 bases; unmatched junction bases: 11. In germline, CDR1 is LNHDA, CDR2 SQIVND (reference sequence). CDR3 length: 16 residues. The DNA of the CDR3 is TGTGCCAGTAGTACCTCCGGGACAGGGCGATCCGAGACCCAGTACTTC. Its protein product is CASSTSGTGRSETQYF.